The following is a T cell receptor beta chain sequence with its context. Its antigen is unknown. No base-level quality is on record; no much larger clone is a single base apart. Genomic DNA was extracted with the Qiagen DNeasy kit from unsorted PBMCs and from negatively selected CD4+ and CD8+ fractions. TCR beta CDR3 regions were subjected to amplification by immunoSEQ multiplex PCR with primers that anneal to V and J segments. A synthetic immune receptor repertoire was used to minimize amplification bias, and any residual bias was removed computationally once sequencing was done. The original pipeline was this. Custom Python scripts were used to quantify repertoire diversity as the Shannon entropy index. The unsorted, CD4+ and CD8+ repertoires were each analyzed separately, with the exception of combined analyses, where CD4+ and CD8+ sequences were merged in silico. A clone counted as expanded when the clone's frequency after treatment rose at least 2-fold relative to C1D1, and clones undetected at baseline were given a pseudocount of 0.5. Singleton clones were defined as clones with 0 or 1 copy at C1D1, and non-singleton clones were defined as clones with 2 or more copies. Clones expanded in unsorted samples were assigned a CD4+, CD8+ or unknown annotation through matching of protein sequences in sorted samples from the same patient. Wilcoxon tests on paired samples were used to test changes in diversity from C1D1 to C4D1. This immuneACCESS table, as held by TCRdb, lists in-frame sequences with V and J called but not all clones. Of the missing ones, under half trace to an unresolved V gene in checked studies; the others have no known cause. V and J calls and clone size are those listed in that table; D and trimming were worked out from the DNA. The sample table shows around 9,600 clones, and around 79% are seen once. Clones ranked in the top ten supply under 5.5% of the sample.

The sample's time point label is to be understood as: cycle 4 day 1 (C4D1), after 6 weeks of nivolumab. Relapse after autologous stem cell transplantation had occurred in all trial patients, and cohorts A, B and C were distinguished by prior brentuximab vedotin exposure. A Miltenyi CD4+ T cell isolation kit was used for magnetic negative selection to purify CD4+ T cells from thawed PBMCs. A total of around 60 patients with relapsed/refractory classical Hodgkin lymphoma made up the trial cohort, and each patient's best overall response was complete response, partial response or progressive disease. Single-agent nivolumab was administered to trial patients in the multi-cohort phase II CheckMate 205 trial. An independent review committee assessed best overall response by applying the 2007 International Working Group response criteria. Trial PBMCs were obtained immediately prior to nivolumab initiation (C1D1) and on therapy at cycle 2 day 1 and cycle 4 day 1. After peripheral blood was drawn into 8 mL Vacutainer Cell Preparation Tubes, PBMCs were isolated by centrifugation and then cryopreserved. Purified CD4+ and CD8+ fractions were prepared only for cases in which an additional PBMC sample was available. Magnetically labelled cells were removed on LS columns in a quadroMACS separator, and the flow-through was collected as the purified fraction.

The sample comes from a study of PD-1 blockade in classical Hodgkin lymphoma (dated by TCRdb to 2020 to 2022). Some background on the complete study: Nivolumab dosing was 3 mg/kg intravenously every 2 weeks, continuing until either disease progression or unacceptable toxicity. To define a peripheral blood immune signature of response to PD-1 blockade in classical Hodgkin lymphoma, the study combined TCR beta sequencing with CyTOF.

V and J lose 2 bases and 5 bases, and a span of 13 bases separates them. The CDR3, from cysteine to phenylalanine, totals 15 residues. The sequence is cut down to CDR3 DNA, 45 bases in frame from base 1. CDR1 SGHTA and CDR2 FQGNSA are derived from the germline V gene. Study-wide findings and limitations: Trial patients with a complete response had baseline diversity similar to that of newly diagnosed patients, while partial responders and progressors had significantly lower diversity. The study covered only a single clinical trial cohort, and the causes of the repertoire differences, possibly disease activity or prior therapy, were still not defined. Patients starting nivolumab less than 1 year after ASCT had lower diversity and were excluded from later analyses to avoid confounding by immune reconstitution. Baseline TCR diversity was reported to be lower in newly diagnosed patients than in healthy donors and to be lower still in relapsed/refractory patients. A significant rise by C4D1 was seen in CD4+ but not CD8+ TCR diversity (p=0.0027 vs p=0.16), with the rise being most apparent in complete responders (p=0.02).

The material was CD4+ T cells from blood, obtained before the fourth cycle of nivolumab. The chain is encoded by TRBV7-2 joined to TRBJ1-5; TRBD1 is a possible D gene, resting on 5 matching bases. The clonotype originates from a human donor with classical Hodgkin lymphoma. The nucleotide sequence is TGTGCCAGCAGCTTATGGGGGTCTGGGGATCAGCCCCAGCATTTT. Translated, this gives CASSLWGSGDQPQHF.